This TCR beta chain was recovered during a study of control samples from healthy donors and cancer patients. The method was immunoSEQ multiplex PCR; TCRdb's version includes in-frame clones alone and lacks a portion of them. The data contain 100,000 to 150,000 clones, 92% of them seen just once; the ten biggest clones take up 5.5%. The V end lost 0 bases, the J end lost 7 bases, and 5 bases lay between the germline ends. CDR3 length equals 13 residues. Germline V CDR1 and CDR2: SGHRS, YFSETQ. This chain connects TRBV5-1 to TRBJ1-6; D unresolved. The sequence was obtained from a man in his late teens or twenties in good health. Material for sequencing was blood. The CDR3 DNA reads TGCGCCAGCAGCTTGGAGGGAAATTCACCCCTCCACTTT. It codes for CASSLEGNSPLHF.